This record concerns one T cell receptor (beta chain) sequence. Its cognate antigen is unknown. This sample was taken from a study of T cell responses to AZD1222 COVID-19 vaccine. Study results and limitations: Females made up more of the donors, who were largely white British, and clonal diversity may have come out too low. No day 14 peak samples; only post-peak repertoires were characterized. Just five or six AZD1222 recipients were seropositive at baseline.

Libraries were prepared by immunoSEQ multiplex PCR; TCRdb keeps only in-frame clonotypes and omits some of them. The sample contains over 100,000 clones, about 90% of which appear only once. This sequence originates from an adult in good health. The input for sequencing was peripheral blood, taken on day 0 of AZD1222 vaccination.

CDR3 DNA: TGTGCCGCTGCCCCCAATGAGCAGTTCTTC. It specifies CAAAPNEQFF. This chain connects TRBV6-5 to TRBJ2-1; D not resolved. Trimming cost V 11 bases and J 6 bases, with 8 bases left between them. The germline CDR1 and CDR2 sequences are MNHEY and SVGAGI. This CDR3 contains 10 residues.